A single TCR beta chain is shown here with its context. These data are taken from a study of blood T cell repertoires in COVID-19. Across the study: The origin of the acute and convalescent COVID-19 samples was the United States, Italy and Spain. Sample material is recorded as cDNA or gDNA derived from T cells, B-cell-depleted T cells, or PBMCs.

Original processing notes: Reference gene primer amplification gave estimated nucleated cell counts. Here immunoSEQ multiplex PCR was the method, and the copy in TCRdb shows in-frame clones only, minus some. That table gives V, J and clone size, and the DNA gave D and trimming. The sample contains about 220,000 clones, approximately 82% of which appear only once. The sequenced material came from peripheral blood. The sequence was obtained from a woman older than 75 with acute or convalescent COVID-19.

CDR3: CALQGAGATNEKLFF. CDR3 bases: TGTGCCTTGCAGGGGGCGGGGGCAACTAATGAAAAACTGTTTTTT. The chain joins TRBV30 to TRBJ1-4; 8 bases line up with TRBD1. There are 15 residues in the CDR3. The V segment lost 7 bases and the J segment 0 bases; nucleotides outside the gene matches: 7. Germline V CDR1 and CDR2: GTSNPN, SVGIG (reference sequence).